The 23 T cell receptor beta chains given below trace back to one sample, sequenced in a study of blood T cell repertoires in COVID-19. The data were produced by immunoSEQ multiplex PCR, yet TCRdb's version contains in-frame clones alone and is incomplete. The sample has 40,000 to 50,000 clones; over 75% are singletons. The sequencing input was peripheral blood. All receptors derive from a woman aged 80 or over with acute or convalescent COVID-19.

The chain employs TRBV6-5 and TRBJ2-7, with 7 bases fitting TRBD1. J gave up 3 bases and V 6 bases, and 11 bases lay outside the gene matches. The CDR3 spans 15 residues. CDR1 MNHEY and CDR2 SVGAGI come from the germline V gene. The CDR3 coding sequence is TGTGCCAGCAGACCTAGGGGGCCAGTGTTCTACGAGCAGTACTTC. Translated: CASRPRGPVFYEQYF.

The chain has TRBV19 and TRBJ2-1; a weak D match, TRBD1 (6 bases). This CDR3 comprises 12 residues. The germline V gene encodes CDR1 LNHDA and CDR2 SQIVND (reference sequence). Trimming shortened V by 4 bases and J by 8 bases, and 9 bases separated the two germline ends. CDR3 region: CASSNYRDEQFF. CDR3 DNA sequence: TGTGCCAGTAGTAACTACAGGGATGAGCAGTTCTTC.

The chain has TRBV7-2 and TRBJ1-2, with 7 nucleotides matching TRBD1. The CDR3 totals 14 residues. CDR1 is SGHTA and CDR2 is FQGNSA in the germline V gene. The V gene end was trimmed by 2 bases and the J gene end by 4 bases; junction bases not matched to a gene: 4. The CDR3 here is CASSLKGAGYGYTF. CDR3 DNA: TGTGCCAGCAGCTTAAAGGGGGCTGGCTATGGCTACACCTTC.

Regarding this clone: A junction end diverges from the germline sequence, so it may reflect a read error. V usage is TRBV30 and J usage is TRBJ1-2; D perhaps matches TRBD1 (6 bases). The CDR3 has 12 residues. Germline CDR1 and CDR2: GTSNPN and SVGIG (reference sequence). CDR3 sequence reads: CAWSGTGYDYTF. The CDR3 region has the DNA TGTGCCTGGAGTGGAACAGGGTATGACTACACCTTC.

This clone appeared once. The chain is built from TRBV12-3 or TRBV12-4 and TRBJ1-1; no clear D. The CDR3 contains 13 residues. Trimming shortened V by 5 bases and J by 4 bases, and 11 bases separated the two germline ends. Written as DNA, the CDR3 is TGTGCCAGCAGTCCCGGACTGTCCACTGAAGCTTTCTTT. This encodes CASSPGLSTEAFF.

The rearrangement joins TRBV5-1 to TRBJ1-3; D not resolved. Trimming removed 5 bases from V and 0 bases from J, with 15 bases in between. Germline CDR1 reads SGHRS; CDR2 reads YFSETQ. The CDR3 spans 16 residues. The CDR3 DNA reads TGCGCCAGCAGTTCTAGGGCCGCGGGCTCTGGAAACACCATATATTTT. Translation: CASSSRAAGSGNTIYF. Supplemented by reference TRBV5-1 and TRBJ1-3, the full variable domain reads KAGVTQTPRYLIKTRGQQVTLSCSPISGHRSVSWYQQTPGQGLQFLFEYFSETQRNKGNFPGRFSGRQFSNSRSEMNVSTLELGDSALYLCASSSRAAGSGNTIYFGEGSWLTVV.

The chain is built from TRBV7-9 and TRBJ1-5; the match to TRBD1 covers 7 bases. Germline V gives CDR1 SEHNR, CDR2 FQNEAQ (reference sequence). After removal of 4 bases from V and 5 bases from J, the junction contained 2 bases not matched to a gene. The CDR3 consists of 13 residues. This CDR3 is CASSSTGDQPQHF. The CDR3 bases are TGTGCCAGCAGCTCCACAGGGGATCAGCCCCAGCATTTT.

The chain links TRBV19 to TRBJ2-4, with 9 positions matching TRBD1. This CDR3 has 16 amino acids. V was pared by 3 bases and J by 4 bases, with 7 bases of the junction left unmatched. Germline lookup yields CDR1 LNHDA and CDR2 SQIVND (reference sequence). CDR3 residues: CASSMRTGTGKNIQYF. DNA for the CDR3: TGTGCCAGTAGTATGCGAACCGGGACAGGGAAAAACATTCAGTACTTC.

The table lists this clone with a few counts. The J gene is TRBJ1-1, the V gene TRBV11-3; no definite D call. This CDR3 spans 15 amino acids. V shed 4 bases and J shed 1 base, with 13 bases lying between them. The germline V gene has CDR1 SGHNT and CDR2 YENEEA. Written as DNA, the CDR3 is TGTGCCAGCAGCTCAACCGGGGATCCGAACACTGAAGCTTTCTTT. Translation: CASSSTGDPNTEAFF.

The chain recombines TRBV7-3 with TRBJ1-1, with D perhaps matching TRBD1 (5 bases). The V end lost 5 bases, the J end lost 6 bases, and 16 bases lay between the germline ends. CDR3 length: 14 amino acids. Germline values: CDR1 SGHTA, CDR2 FQGTGA. This CDR3 is CASSPQRGSAEAFF. DNA for the CDR3: TGTGCCAGCAGCCCTCAGCGGGGGTCGGCTGAAGCTTTCTTT.

This clone was seen a single time. V gene TRBV7-8 combines with J gene TRBJ2-2; the D gene is possibly TRBD2 (6 bases). Germline CDR1 is SGHVS and CDR2 is FQNEAQ. The CDR3 contains 16 residues. The V gene lost 3 bases and the J gene lost 0 bases, with 11 bases spanning the gap. As DNA, the CDR3 is TGTGCCAGCAGCTTGGAGGGCTGGGCGAACACCGGGGAGCTGTTTTTT. This codes for CASSLEGWANTGELFF.

The CDR3: CASSPGSSYNEQFF. As DNA, the CDR3 is TGTGCCAGCTCACCAGGGAGCTCCTACAATGAGCAGTTCTTC. The V gene is TRBV18, the J gene TRBJ2-1; maybe TRBD2 (5 bases). The CDR3 runs to 14 residues. Germline CDR1 is KGHSH and CDR2 is LQKENI. Trimming shortened V by 2 bases and J by 0 bases, and 5 bases separated the two germline ends.

The rearrangement joins TRBV27 to TRBJ1-1, with TRBD1 identical over 8 bases. Trimming cost V 6 bases and J 7 bases; bases outside gene matches: 10. The CDR3 sequence is 14 residues long. From germline, CDR1 is MNHEY and CDR2 SMNVEV (reference sequence). CDR3 nucleotide sequence: TGTGCCAGCAGGCCCTCAGGGGGCGCGGGTGAAGCTTTCTTT. Protein: CASRPSGGAGEAFF.

The rearrangement uses TRBV19 and TRBJ1-5; D is ambiguous. The V gene's germline CDR1 is LNHDA and CDR2 SQIVND (reference sequence). The CDR3 covers 13 residues. V was clipped by 3 bases and J by 6 bases, with 9 bases between them. Here the CDR3 reads CASSMVAGQPQHF. CDR3 nucleotides: TGTGCCAGTAGTATGGTGGCGGGTCAGCCCCAGCATTTT.

The chain links TRBV15 to TRBJ1-2; 8 positions match TRBD1. The ends lost 0 bases at V and 8 bases at J; junction bases unmatched: 5. CDR1 and CDR2 from the germline V gene are LNHNV and YYDKDF (reference sequence). The CDR3 is 14 residues long. The chain's CDR3 is CATSRDIQGEGYTF. The DNA for the CDR3 is TGTGCCACCAGCAGAGATATACAGGGGGAAGGCTACACCTTC.

The chain couples TRBV5-6 to TRBJ1-5; D is ambiguous. This CDR3 has 13 amino acids. V lost 1 base and J lost 6, with 8 bases in between. CDR1 is SGHDT and CDR2 is YYEEEE in the germline V gene. CDR3 in amino acids: CASSLWEGQPQHF. CDR3 nucleotide sequence: TGTGCCAGCAGCTTGTGGGAGGGTCAGCCCCAGCATTTT.

The chain joins TRBV5-1 to TRBJ2-3; a weak D match, TRBD1 (6 bases). V gave up 4 bases and J gave up 3 bases, with 12 bases separating them. This CDR3 region has 14 residues. Germline lookup yields CDR1 SGHRS and CDR2 YFSETQ. The CDR3 DNA sequence: TGCGCCAGCAGCCCTGGAGACAGGACAGATACGCAGTATTTT. This gives the protein CASSPGDRTDTQYF. The full variable domain, its missing parts supplied by reference TRBV5-1 and TRBJ2-3, is KAGVTQTPRYLIKTRGQQVTLSCSPISGHRSVSWYQQTPGQGLQFLFEYFSETQRNKGNFPGRFSGRQFSNSRSEMNVSTLELGDSALYLCASSPGDRTDTQYFGPGTRLTVL.

V is TRBV4-2 and J is TRBJ1-3; D perhaps matches TRBD1 (5 bases). Germline CDR1 is LGHNA and CDR2 is YNFKEQ. The CDR3 loop spans 16 amino acids. V gave up 0 bases and J gave up 3 bases, with 12 bases separating them. CDR3 region: CASSQDPGGNGNTIYF. The CDR3 coding sequence is TGTGCCAGCAGCCAAGATCCCGGGGGAAATGGAAACACCATATATTTT.

This chain links TRBV11-3 with TRBJ2-1; 7 nucleotides match TRBD1. CDR3 length: 16 residues. Germline V gene sequence: CDR1 SGHNT, CDR2 YENEEA. V was clipped by 4 bases and J by 2 bases; unmatched bases: 8. CDR3 region: CASSSSAGGTYNEQFF. The CDR3, as DNA: TGTGCCAGCAGCTCATCCGCAGGGGGAACCTACAATGAGCAGTTCTTC.

The chain is built from TRBV21-1 and TRBJ2-7; TRBD2 is the table's D call and was not checked against the DNA. TRBV21-1 counts as a pseudogene. The CDR3 sequence is 19 residues long. CDR3 DNA: TGTGCCAGCAACCAGGGGCCGGGACTAGCGGGGGGCCGACCCTACGAGCAGTACTTC. Translated, it gives CASNQGPGLAGGRPYEQYF.

The chain couples TRBV7-9 to TRBJ1-1, with no clear D. Germline V lookup: CDR1 SEHNR, CDR2 FQNEAQ (reference sequence). Trimming took 5 bases from V and 7 from J, leaving 11 bases between them. CDR3 length: 12 residues. The CDR3 sequence: CASSLRTIEAFF. The CDR3 DNA reads as TGTGCCAGCAGCCTCAGAACAATTGAAGCTTTCTTT. Using reference TRBV7-9 and TRBJ1-1 for the parts outside the CDR3, the full variable domain is DTGVSQNPRHKITKRGQNVTFRCDPISEHNRLYWYRQTLGQGPEFLTYFQNEAQLEKSRLLSDRFSAERPKGSFSTLEIQRTEQGDSAMYLCASSLRTIEAFFGQGTRLTVV.

This clone showed up just once. The chain links TRBV6-5 to TRBJ2-5, with TRBD1 matching 8 bases. Trimming removed 0 bases from V and 3 bases from J; junction bases left unmatched: 0. Germline V gene sequence: CDR1 MNHEY, CDR2 SVGAGI. The CDR3 extends over 14 amino acids. CDR3 residues: CASSYSQGEETQYF. CDR3 DNA: TGTGCCAGCAGTTACTCACAGGGGGAAGAGACCCAGTACTTC.

The V gene is TRBV18, the J gene TRBJ1-5; 7 bases fit TRBD1. The CDR3 has 15 residues. The J segment lost 3 bases and the V segment lost 3 bases, leaving 5 bases of the junction unmatched. Germline loops: CDR1 KGHSH, CDR2 LQKENI. Here the CDR3 reads CASSPGTAINQPQHF. The CDR3 DNA sequence: TGTGCCAGCTCACCCGGGACAGCCATCAATCAGCCCCAGCATTTT.